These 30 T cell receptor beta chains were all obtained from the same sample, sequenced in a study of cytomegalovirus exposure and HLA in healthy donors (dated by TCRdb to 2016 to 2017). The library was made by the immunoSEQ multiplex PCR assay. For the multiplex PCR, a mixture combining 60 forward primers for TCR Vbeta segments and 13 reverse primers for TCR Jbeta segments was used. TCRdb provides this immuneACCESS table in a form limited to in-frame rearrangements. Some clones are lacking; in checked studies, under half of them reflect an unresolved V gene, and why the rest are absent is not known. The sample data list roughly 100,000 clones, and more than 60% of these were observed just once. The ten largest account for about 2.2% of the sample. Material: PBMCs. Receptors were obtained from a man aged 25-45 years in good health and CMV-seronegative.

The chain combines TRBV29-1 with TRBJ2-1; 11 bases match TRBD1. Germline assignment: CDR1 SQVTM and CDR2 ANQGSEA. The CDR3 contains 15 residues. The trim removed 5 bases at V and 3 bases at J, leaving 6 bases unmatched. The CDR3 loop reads CSVLTGTGGYNEQFF. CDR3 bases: TGCAGCGTTCTTACAGGGACAGGGGGCTACAATGAGCAGTTCTTC.

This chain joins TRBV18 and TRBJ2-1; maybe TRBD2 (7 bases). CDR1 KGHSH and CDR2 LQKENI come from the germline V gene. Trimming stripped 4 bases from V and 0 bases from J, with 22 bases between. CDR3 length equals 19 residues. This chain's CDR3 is CASSREVAGAVSSYNEQFF. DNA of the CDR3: TGTGCCAGCTCACGGGAGGTGGCGGGGGCTGTAAGCTCCTACAATGAGCAGTTCTTC. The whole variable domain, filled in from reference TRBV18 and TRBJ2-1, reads NAGVMQNPRHLVRRRGQEARLRCSPMKGHSHVYWYRQLPEEGLKFMVYLQKENIIDESGMPKERFSAEFPKEGPSILRIQQVVRGDSAAYFCASSREVAGAVSSYNEQFFGPGTRLTVL.

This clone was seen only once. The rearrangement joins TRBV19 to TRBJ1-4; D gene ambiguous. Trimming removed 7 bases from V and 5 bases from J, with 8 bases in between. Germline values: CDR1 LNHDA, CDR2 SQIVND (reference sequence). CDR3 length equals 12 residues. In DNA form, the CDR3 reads TGTGCCAGTAAGAGGAAGAATGAAAAACTGTTTTTT. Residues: CASKRKNEKLFF.

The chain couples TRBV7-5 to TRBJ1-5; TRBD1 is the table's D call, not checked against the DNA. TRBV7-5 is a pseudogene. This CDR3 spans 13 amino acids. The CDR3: CVRSLWACQPQHF. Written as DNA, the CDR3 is TGTGTCAGAAGCTTATGGGCTTGTCAGCCCCAGCATTTT.

The CDR3, as DNA: TGTGCCAGTAGTACCCCCCGGACAGTGAACACTGAAGCTTTCTTT. Encoded protein: CASSTPRTVNTEAFF. The rearrangement joins TRBV19 to TRBJ1-1; TRBD1 is a possible D gene (6 bases). The germline V gene encodes CDR1 LNHDA and CDR2 SQIVND (reference sequence). The CDR3 spans 15 residues. The V and J ends lost 4 bases and 0 bases respectively, with 12 bases between them.

The CDR3 protein is CASSLRASGVAKNIQYF. In nucleotides, the CDR3 is TGTGCCAGCAGCTTACGGGCTAGCGGGGTAGCCAAAAACATTCAGTACTTC. The chain couples TRBV11-2 to TRBJ2-4; 9 nucleotides line up with TRBD2. J lost 0 bases, V lost 2 bases, and 5 bases had no gene match. The CDR3 consists of 17 residues. CDR1 and CDR2 from the germline V gene are SGHAT and FQNNGV.

This chain's CDR3 is CASGPEGRAGQFF. CDR3 in DNA: TGTGCTAGTGGTCCAGAGGGCCGGGCTGGGCAGTTCTTC. The chain has TRBV12-5 and TRBJ2-1; maybe TRBD2 (5 bases). The germline V and J ends were trimmed by 5 bases and 12 bases, with 17 bases remaining between them. CDR3 size: 13 residues. Germline values: CDR1 LGHNT, CDR2 FRNRAP.

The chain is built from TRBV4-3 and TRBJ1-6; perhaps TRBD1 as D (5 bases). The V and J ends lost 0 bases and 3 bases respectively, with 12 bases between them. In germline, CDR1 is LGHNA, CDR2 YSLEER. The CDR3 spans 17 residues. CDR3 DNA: TGCGCCAGCAGCCAAGATCATCTGACAGTCTATAATTCACCCCTCCACTTT. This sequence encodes CASSQDHLTVYNSPLHF.

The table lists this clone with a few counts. CDR3: CASLTRDSDKITDTQYF. DNA of the CDR3: TGTGCCAGCTTAACCCGGGACAGCGATAAAATCACAGATACGCAGTATTTT. V and J are TRBV18 and TRBJ2-3; 7 bases line up with TRBD1. Trimming cost V 7 bases and J 2 bases; bases outside gene matches: 15. CDR1 and CDR2 from the germline V gene are KGHSH and LQKENI. The CDR3 loop spans 17 amino acids. Supplemented by reference TRBV18 and TRBJ2-3, the full variable domain reads NAGVMQNPRHLVRRRGQEARLRCSPMKGHSHVYWYRQLPEEGLKFMVYLQKENIIDESGMPKERFSAEFPKEGPSILRIQQVVRGDSAAYFCASLTRDSDKITDTQYFGPGTRLTVL.

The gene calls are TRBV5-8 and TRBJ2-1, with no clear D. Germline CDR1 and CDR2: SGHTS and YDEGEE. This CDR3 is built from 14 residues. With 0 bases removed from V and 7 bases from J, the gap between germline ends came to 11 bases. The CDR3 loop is CASSLGRNWNEQFF. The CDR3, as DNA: TGTGCCAGCAGCTTGGGCAGGAATTGGAATGAGCAGTTCTTC.

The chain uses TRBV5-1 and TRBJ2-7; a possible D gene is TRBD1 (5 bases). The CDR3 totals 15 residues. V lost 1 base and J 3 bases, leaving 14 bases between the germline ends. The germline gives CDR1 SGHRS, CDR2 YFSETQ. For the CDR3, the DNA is TGCGCCAGCAGCTTGTCGACAGTCCTTATCTACGAGCAGTACTTC. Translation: CASSLSTVLIYEQYF.

CDR3 residues: CASSLRTGYNEQFF. The CDR3 nucleotides are TGCGCCAGCAGCCTCCGGACTGGATACAATGAGCAGTTCTTC. The chain joins TRBV4-1 to TRBJ2-1; perhaps TRBD2 as D (5 bases). V was trimmed by 4 bases and J by 4 bases, leaving 11 bases between them. Germline V lookup: CDR1 MGHRA, CDR2 YSYEKL. The CDR3 loop spans 14 amino acids.

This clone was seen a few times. This chain's CDR3 is CASSQSGQGSYEQYF. For the CDR3, the DNA is TGCGCCAGCAGTCAATCGGGACAGGGATCCTACGAGCAGTACTTC. This chain links TRBV23-1 with TRBJ2-7, with 9 positions matching TRBD1. TRBV23-1 is given ORF status, its function remaining uncertain. V shed 0 bases, J shed 1 base, and the junction held 1 base outside the gene matches. CDR3 length equals 15 residues.

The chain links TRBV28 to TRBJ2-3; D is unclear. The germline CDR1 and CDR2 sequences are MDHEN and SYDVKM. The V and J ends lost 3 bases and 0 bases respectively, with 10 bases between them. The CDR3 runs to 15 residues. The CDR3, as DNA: TGTGCCAGCAGTTTGCGACATTCTAGCACAGATACGCAGTATTTT. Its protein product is CASSLRHSSTDTQYF.

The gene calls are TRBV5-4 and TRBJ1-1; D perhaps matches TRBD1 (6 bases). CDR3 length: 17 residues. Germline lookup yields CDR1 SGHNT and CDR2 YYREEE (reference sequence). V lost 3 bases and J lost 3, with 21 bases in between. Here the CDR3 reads CASSSGGLRELDTEAFF. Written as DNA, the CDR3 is TGTGCCAGCAGCTCGGGGGGCCTCAGGGAACTTGACACTGAAGCTTTCTTT.

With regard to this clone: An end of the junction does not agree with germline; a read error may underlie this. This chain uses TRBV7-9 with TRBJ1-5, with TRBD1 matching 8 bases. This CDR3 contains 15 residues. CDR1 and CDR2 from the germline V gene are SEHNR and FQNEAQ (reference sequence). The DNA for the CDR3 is TGTTCCAGCAGCTTGGACAGGGAATTCGATCAGCCCCAGCATTTT. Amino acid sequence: CSSSLDREFDQPQHF.

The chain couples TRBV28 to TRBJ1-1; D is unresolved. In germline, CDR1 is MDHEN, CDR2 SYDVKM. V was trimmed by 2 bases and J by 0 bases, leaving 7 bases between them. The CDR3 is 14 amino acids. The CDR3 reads CASSLTVMNTEAFF. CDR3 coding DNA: TGTGCCAGCAGTTTAACAGTCATGAACACTGAAGCTTTCTTT. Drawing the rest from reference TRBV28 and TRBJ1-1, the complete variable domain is DVKVTQSSRYLVKRTGEKVFLECVQDMDHENMFWYRQDPGLGLRLIYFSYDVKMKEKGDIPEGYSVSREKKERFSLILESASTNQTSMYLCASSLTVMNTEAFFGQGTRLTVV.

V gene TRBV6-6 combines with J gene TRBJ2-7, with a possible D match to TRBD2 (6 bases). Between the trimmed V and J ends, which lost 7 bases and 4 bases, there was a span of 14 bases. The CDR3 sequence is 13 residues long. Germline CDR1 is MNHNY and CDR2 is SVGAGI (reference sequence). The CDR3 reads CASIGRDGYEQYF. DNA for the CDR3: TGTGCCAGCATTGGGCGGGATGGATACGAGCAGTACTTC.

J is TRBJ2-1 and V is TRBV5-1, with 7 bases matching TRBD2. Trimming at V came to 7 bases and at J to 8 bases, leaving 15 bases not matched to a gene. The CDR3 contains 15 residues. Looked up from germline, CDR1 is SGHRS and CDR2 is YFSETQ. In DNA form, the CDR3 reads TGCGCCAGCCTCCCCATGGGCGGGGGACTGCATGAGCAGTTCTTC. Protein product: CASLPMGGGLHEQFF.

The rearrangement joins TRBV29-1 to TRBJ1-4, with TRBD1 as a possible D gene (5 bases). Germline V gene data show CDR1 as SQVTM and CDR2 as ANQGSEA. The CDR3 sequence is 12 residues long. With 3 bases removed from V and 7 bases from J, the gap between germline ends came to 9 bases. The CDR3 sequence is CSVDWGGEKLFF. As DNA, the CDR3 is TGCAGCGTTGACTGGGGCGGTGAAAAACTGTTTTTT.

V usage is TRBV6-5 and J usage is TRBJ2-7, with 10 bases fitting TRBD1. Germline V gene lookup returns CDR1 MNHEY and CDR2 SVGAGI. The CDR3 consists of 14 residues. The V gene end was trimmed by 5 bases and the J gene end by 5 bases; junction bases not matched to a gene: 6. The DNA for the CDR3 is TGTGCCAGCAGTCAAGACAGGGGGCTAAACGAGCAGTACTTC. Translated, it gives CASSQDRGLNEQYF.

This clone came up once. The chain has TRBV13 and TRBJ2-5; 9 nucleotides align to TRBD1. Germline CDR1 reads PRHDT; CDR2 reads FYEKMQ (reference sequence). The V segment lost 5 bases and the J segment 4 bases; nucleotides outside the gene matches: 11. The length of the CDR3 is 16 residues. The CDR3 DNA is TGTGCCAGCAGCCCACCGGACAGGGGAAAGGGAGAGACCCAGTACTTC. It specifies CASSPPDRGKGETQYF.

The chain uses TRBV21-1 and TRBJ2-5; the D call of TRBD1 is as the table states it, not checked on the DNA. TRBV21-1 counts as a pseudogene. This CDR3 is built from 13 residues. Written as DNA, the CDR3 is TGTGCCAGGGATGATCGGCAGGAAGAGACCCAGTACTTC. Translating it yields CARDDRQEETQYF.

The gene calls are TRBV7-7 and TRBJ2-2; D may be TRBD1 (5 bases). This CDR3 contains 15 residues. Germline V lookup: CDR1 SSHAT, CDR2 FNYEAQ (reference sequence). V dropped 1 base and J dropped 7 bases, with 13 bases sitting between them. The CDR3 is CASSLGVLQGGELFF. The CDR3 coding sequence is TGTGCCAGCAGCTTAGGGGTATTGCAGGGCGGGGAGCTGTTTTTT.

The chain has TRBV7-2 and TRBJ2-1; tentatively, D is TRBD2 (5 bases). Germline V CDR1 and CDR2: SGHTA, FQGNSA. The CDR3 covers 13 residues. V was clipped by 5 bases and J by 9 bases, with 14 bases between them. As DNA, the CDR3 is TGTGCCAGCAGCACAACATTCGGACTTGAGCAGTTCTTC. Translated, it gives CASSTTFGLEQFF.

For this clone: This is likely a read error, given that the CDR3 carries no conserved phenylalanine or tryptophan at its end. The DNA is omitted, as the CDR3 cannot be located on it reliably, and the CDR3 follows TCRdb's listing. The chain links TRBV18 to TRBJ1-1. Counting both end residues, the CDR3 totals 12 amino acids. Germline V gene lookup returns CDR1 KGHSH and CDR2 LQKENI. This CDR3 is CASSPSDGRYAV.

The chain's CDR3 is CASSLVAFPYTEAFF. The CDR3 DNA follows: TGTGCCAGCAGCTTAGTAGCCTTCCCTTACACTGAAGCTTTCTTT. This chain uses TRBV7-2 with TRBJ1-1; D not certain. V shed 1 base and J shed 3 bases, with 12 bases lying between them. The CDR3 is 15 residues long. Germline V gene lookup returns CDR1 SGHTA and CDR2 FQGNSA. The variable domain in full, with the rest retrieved from reference TRBV7-2 and TRBJ1-1, is GAGVSQSPSNKVTEKGKDVELRCDPISGHTALYWYRQSLGQGLEFLIYFQGNSAPDKSGLPSDRFSAERTGGSVSTLTIQRTQQEDSAVYLCASSLVAFPYTEAFFGQGTRLTVV.

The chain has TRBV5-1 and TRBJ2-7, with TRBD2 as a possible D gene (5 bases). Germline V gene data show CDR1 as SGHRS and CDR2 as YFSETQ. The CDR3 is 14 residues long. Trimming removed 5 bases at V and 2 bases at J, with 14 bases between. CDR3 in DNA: TGCGCCAGCAGACCCCTACCCGGGGCCTACGAGCAGTACTTC. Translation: CASRPLPGAYEQYF. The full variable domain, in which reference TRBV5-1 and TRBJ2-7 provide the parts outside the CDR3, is KAGVTQTPRYLIKTRGQQVTLSCSPISGHRSVSWYQQTPGQGLQFLFEYFSETQRNKGNFPGRFSGRQFSNSRSEMNVSTLELGDSALYLCASRPLPGAYEQYFGPGTRLTVT.

CDR3 sequence: CASSARETTGELFF. The DNA of the CDR3 is TGTGCCAGTAGTGCGCGGGAGACCACCGGGGAGCTGTTTTTT. The chain couples TRBV19 to TRBJ2-2; 7 bases match TRBD2. This CDR3 region has 14 residues. In germline, CDR1 is LNHDA, CDR2 SQIVND (reference sequence). J was trimmed by 4 bases and V by 5 bases; bases with no gene match: 4. Full variable domain (remainder filled in from reference TRBV19 and TRBJ2-2): DGGITQSPKYLFRKEGQNVTLSCEQNLNHDAMYWYRQDPGQGLRLIYYSQIVNDFQKGDIAEGYSVSREKKESFPLTVTSAQKNPTAFYLCASSARETTGELFFGEGSRLTVL.

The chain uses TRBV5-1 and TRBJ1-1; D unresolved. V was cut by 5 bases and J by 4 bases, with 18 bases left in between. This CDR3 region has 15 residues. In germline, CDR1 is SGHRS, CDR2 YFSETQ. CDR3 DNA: TGCGCCAGCAGTGCCACCGGCCAGTCGGGCACTGAAGCTTTCTTT. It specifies CASSATGQSGTEAFF.